This section outlines one T cell receptor (beta chain) sequence together with its context. No antigen is known for it. Per germline, CDR1 SGHRS and CDR2 YFSETQ. This CDR3 comprises 13 residues. Germline trimming cut 2 bases from V and 3 bases from J; bases unmatched to any gene: 1. Sequencing used immunoSEQ multiplex PCR; TCRdb keeps in-frame clones, though not all of them. The table has approximately 49,000 clones, about 95% seen once. This record belongs to a study of graft-versus-host responses after intestinal transplantation. Broader study findings: GvH clones detected in recipient marrow included some appearing first in ileum or blood.

This TCR came from a human donor who was the organ donor for an intestinal transplant. The rearrangement joins TRBV5-1 to TRBJ1-2; 7 bases map to TRBD1. The source material was unstimulated CD8+ T cells sorted from spleen or lymph node cells, sampled before transplant. The CDR3 DNA sequence: TGCGCCAGCAGCTTTCAGGGGGACTATGGCTACACCTTC. Protein product: CASSFQGDYGYTF.